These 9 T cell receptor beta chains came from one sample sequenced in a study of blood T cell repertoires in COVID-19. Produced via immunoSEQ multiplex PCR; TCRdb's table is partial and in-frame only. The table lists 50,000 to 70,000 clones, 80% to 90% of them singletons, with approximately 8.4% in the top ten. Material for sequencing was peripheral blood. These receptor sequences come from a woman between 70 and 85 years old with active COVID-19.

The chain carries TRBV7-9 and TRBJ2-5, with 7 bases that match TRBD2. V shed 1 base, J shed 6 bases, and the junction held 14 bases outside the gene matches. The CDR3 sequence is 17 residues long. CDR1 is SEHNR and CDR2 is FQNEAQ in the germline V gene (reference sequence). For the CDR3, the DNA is TGTGCCAGCAGCTTAGAACGACTGGGAGGGAGTTTGAAGACCCAGTACTTC. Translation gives CASSLERLGGSLKTQYF.

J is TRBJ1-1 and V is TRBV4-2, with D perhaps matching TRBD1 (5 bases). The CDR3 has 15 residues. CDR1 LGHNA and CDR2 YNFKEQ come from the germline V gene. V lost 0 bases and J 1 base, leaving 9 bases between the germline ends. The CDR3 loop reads CASSQETGSNTEAFF. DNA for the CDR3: TGTGCCAGCAGCCAAGAAACAGGTTCGAACACTGAAGCTTTCTTT.

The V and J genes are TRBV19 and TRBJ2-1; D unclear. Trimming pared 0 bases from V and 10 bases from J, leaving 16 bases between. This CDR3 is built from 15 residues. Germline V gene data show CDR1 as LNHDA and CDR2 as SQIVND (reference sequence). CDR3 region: CASSIDPVVLREQFF. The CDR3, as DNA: TGTGCCAGTAGTATAGATCCGGTAGTCCTCAGGGAGCAGTTCTTC.

The CDR3 protein is CASSLSGRELTYEQYF. In DNA form, the CDR3 reads TGTGCCAGCAGTTTATCGGGGCGGGAGTTAACCTACGAGCAGTACTTC. The chain combines TRBV27 with TRBJ2-7; 7 bases match TRBD2. The J segment lost 2 bases and the V segment lost 0 bases, leaving 7 bases of the junction unmatched. This CDR3 comprises 16 residues. Germline V CDR1 and CDR2: MNHEY, SMNVEV (reference sequence).

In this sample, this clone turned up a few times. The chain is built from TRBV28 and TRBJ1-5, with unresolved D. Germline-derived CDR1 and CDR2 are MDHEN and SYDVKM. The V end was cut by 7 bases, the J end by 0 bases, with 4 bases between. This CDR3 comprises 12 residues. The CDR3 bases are TGTGCCAGCACCTATAGCAATCAGCCCCAGCATTTT. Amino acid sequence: CASTYSNQPQHF.

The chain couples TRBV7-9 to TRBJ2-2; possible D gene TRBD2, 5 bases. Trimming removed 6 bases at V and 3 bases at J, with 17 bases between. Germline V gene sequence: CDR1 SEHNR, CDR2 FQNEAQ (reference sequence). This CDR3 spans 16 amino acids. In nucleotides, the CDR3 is TGTGCCAGCAGGCCGGGGTTTCGGCGGGACACCGGGGAGCTGTTTTTT. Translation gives CASRPGFRRDTGELFF. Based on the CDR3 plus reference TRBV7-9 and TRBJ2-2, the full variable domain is DTGVSQNPRHKITKRGQNVTFRCDPISEHNRLYWYRQTLGQGPEFLTYFQNEAQLEKSRLLSDRFSAERPKGSFSTLEIQRTEQGDSAMYLCASRPGFRRDTGELFFGEGSRLTVL.

The CDR3 DNA reads as TGTGCCAGCAGCTGGTCGACAGGGGTTGGTGAAAAACTGTTTTTT. Protein sequence: CASSWSTGVGEKLFF. The genes are TRBV5-4 and TRBJ1-4, with TRBD1 matching 8 bases. The trim removed 3 bases at V and 7 bases at J, leaving 8 bases unmatched. The CDR3 has 15 amino acids. From germline, CDR1 is SGHNT and CDR2 YYREEE (reference sequence).

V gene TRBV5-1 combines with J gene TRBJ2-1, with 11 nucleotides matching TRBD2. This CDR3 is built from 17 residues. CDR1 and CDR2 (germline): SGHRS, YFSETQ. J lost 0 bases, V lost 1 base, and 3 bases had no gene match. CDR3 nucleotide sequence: TGCGCCAGCAGCTTGACTAGCGGGAGCAACTCCTACAATGAGCAGTTCTTC. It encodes CASSLTSGSNSYNEQFF.

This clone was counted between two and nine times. CDR3 nucleotide sequence: TGTGCCAGCGGTGTTACAGGGGACTACGAGCAGTACTTC. Protein product: CASGVTGDYEQYF. This chain connects TRBV27 to TRBJ2-7; TRBD1 matches at 7 bases. The CDR3 is 13 residues long. J was trimmed by 3 bases and V by 8 bases; bases with no gene match: 7. The germline gives CDR1 MNHEY, CDR2 SMNVEV (reference sequence).